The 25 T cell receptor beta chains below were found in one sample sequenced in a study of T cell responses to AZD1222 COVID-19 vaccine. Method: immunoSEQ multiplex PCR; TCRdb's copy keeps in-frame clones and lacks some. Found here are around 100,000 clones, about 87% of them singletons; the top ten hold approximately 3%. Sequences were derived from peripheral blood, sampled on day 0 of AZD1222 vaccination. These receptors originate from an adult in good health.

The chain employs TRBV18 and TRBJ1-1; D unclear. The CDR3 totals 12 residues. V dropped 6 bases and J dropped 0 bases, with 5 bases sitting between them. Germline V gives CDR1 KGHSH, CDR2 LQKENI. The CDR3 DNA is TGTGCCAGCTCGTCGATGAACACTGAAGCTTTCTTT. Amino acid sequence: CASSSMNTEAFF.

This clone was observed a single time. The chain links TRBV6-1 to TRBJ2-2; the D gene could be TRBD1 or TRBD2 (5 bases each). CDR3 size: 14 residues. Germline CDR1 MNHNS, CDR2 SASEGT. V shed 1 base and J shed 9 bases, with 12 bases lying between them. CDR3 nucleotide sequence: TGTGCCAGCAGTGAAGGGGGGTATCTGCGGGAGCTGTTTTTT. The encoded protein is CASSEGGYLRELFF.

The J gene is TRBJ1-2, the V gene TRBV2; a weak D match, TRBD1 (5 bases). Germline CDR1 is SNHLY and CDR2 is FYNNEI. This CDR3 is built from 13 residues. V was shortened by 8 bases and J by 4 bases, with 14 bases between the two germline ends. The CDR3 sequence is CASLRGVSYGYTF. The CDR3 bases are TGTGCCAGCCTCCGAGGGGTATCCTATGGCTACACCTTC.

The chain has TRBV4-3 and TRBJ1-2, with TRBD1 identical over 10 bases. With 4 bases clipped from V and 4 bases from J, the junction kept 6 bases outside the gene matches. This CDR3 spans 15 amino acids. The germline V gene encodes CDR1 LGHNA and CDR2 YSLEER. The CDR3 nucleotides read TGCGCCAGCAGCCCCGGACAGGGGGAGGCCTATGGCTACACCTTC. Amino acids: CASSPGQGEAYGYTF.

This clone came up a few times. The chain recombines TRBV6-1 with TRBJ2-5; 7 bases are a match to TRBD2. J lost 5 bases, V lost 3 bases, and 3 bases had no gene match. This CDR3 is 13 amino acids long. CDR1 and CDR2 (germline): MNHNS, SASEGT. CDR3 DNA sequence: TGTGCCAGCAGTGAGCGGGGGTTGGAGACCCAGTACTTC. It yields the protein CASSERGLETQYF.

The CDR3 region has the DNA TGTGCCAGCAGTTTATTTTTGGACTATGGCTACACCTTC. Its protein is CASSLFLDYGYTF. The chain is built from TRBV28 and TRBJ1-2; no clear D. V lost 1 base to trimming and J lost 3 bases, with 6 bases between them. Germline V lookup: CDR1 MDHEN, CDR2 SYDVKM. This CDR3 has 13 residues.

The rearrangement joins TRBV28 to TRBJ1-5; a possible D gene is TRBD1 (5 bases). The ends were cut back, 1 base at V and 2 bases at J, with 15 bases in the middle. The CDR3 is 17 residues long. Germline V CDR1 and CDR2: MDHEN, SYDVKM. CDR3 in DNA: TGTGCCAGCAGTTTATTGGGGCAGAACTATCGCAATCAGCCCCAGCATTTT. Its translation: CASSLLGQNYRNQPQHF.

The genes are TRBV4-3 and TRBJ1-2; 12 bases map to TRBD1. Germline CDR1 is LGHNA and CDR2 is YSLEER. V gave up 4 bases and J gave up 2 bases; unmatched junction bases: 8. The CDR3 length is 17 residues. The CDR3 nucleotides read TGCGCCAGCAGCCCCGGACGGGGACAGGGGGCCAACTATGGCTACACCTTC. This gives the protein CASSPGRGQGANYGYTF.

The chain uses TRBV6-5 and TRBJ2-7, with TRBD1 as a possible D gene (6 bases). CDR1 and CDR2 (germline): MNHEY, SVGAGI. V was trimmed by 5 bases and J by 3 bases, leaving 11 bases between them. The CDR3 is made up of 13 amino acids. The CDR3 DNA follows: TGTGCCAGCAGTAAAATACAGGGCTACGAGCAGTACTTC. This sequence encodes CASSKIQGYEQYF.

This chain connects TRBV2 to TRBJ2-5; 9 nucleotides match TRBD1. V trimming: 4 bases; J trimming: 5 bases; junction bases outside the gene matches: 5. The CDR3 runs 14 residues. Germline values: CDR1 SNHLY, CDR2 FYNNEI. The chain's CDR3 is CASSGTGGYETQYF. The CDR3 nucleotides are TGTGCCAGCAGTGGAACAGGGGGCTACGAGACCCAGTACTTC.

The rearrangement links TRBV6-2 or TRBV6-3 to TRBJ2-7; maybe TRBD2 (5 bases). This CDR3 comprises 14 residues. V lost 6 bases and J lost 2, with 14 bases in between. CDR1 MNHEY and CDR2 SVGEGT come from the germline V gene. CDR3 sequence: CASRPPGDTYEQYF. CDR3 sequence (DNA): TGTGCCAGCAGGCCTCCCGGGGATACCTACGAGCAGTACTTC.

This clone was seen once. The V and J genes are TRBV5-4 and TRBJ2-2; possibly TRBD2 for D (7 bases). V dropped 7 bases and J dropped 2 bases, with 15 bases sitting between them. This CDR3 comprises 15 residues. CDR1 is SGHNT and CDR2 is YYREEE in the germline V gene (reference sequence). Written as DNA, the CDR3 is TGTGCCAGCTTTACGGGGGGCCTCAACACCGGGGAGCTGTTTTTT. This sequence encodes CASFTGGLNTGELFF. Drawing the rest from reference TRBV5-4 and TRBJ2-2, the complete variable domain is ETGVTQSPTHLIKTRGQQVTLRCSSQSGHNTVSWYQQALGQGPQFIFQYYREEENGRGNFPPRFSGLQFPNYSSELNVNALELDDSALYLCASFTGGLNTGELFFGEGSRLTVL.

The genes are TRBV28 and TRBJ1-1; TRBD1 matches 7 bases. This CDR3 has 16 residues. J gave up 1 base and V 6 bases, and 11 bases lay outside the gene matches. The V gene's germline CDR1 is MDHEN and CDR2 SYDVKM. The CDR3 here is CASSTGPGGGNTEAFF. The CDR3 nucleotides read TGTGCCAGCAGCACCGGCCCAGGGGGAGGGAACACTGAAGCTTTCTTT. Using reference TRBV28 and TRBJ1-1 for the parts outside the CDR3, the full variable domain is DVKVTQSSRYLVKRTGEKVFLECVQDMDHENMFWYRQDPGLGLRLIYFSYDVKMKEKGDIPEGYSVSREKKERFSLILESASTNQTSMYLCASSTGPGGGNTEAFFGQGTRLTVV.

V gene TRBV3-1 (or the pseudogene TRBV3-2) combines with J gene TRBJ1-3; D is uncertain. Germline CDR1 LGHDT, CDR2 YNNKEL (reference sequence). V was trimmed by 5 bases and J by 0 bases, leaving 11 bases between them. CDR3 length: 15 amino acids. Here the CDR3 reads CASSSQVNSGNTIYF. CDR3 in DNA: TGTGCCAGCAGCTCGCAGGTCAACTCTGGAAACACCATATATTTT.

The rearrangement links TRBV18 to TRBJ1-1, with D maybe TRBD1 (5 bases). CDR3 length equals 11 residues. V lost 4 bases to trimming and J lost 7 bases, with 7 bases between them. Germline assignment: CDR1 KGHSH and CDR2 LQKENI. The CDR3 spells CASSRTGEAFF. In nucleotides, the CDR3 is TGTGCCAGCTCACGTACAGGTGAAGCTTTCTTT.

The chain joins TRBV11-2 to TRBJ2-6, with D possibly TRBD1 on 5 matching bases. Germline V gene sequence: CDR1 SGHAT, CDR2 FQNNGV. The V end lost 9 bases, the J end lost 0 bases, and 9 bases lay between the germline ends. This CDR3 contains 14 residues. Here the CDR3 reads CASRTGSGANVLTF. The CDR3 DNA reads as TGTGCCAGTAGAACAGGCTCTGGGGCCAACGTCCTGACTTTC.

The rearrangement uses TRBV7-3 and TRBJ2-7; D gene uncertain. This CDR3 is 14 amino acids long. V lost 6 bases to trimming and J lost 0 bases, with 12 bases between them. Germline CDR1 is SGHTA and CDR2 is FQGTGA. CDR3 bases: TGTGCCAGCAGTCTTCAACCGAGCTCCTACGAGCAGTACTTC. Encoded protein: CASSLQPSSYEQYF.

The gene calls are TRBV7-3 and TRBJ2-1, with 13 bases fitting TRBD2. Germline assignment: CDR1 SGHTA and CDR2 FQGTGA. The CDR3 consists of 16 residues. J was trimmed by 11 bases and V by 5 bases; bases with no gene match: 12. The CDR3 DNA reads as TGTGCCAGCAGCCCCGATCGGACTAGCGGGGGTTCCAAGCAGTTCTTC. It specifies CASSPDRTSGGSKQFF.

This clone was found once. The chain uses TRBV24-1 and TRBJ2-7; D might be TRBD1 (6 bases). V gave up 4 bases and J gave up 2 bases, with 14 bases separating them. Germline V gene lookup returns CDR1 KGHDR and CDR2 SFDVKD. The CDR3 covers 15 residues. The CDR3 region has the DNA TGTGCCACCAGTGACTCCGGGACAACGACCTACGAGCAGTACTTC. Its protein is CATSDSGTTTYEQYF.

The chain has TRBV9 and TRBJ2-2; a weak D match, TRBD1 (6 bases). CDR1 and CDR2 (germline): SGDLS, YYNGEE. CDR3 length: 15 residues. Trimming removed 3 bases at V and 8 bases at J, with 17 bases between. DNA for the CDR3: TGTGCCAGCAGCGCCCAGGGGCGTTTTTCTGGGGAGCTGTTTTTT. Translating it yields CASSAQGRFSGELFF.

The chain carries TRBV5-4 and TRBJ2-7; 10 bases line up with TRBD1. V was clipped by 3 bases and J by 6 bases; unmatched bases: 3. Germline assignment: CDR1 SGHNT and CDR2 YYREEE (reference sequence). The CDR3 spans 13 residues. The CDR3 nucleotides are TGTGCCAGCAGCTGGACAGGGGGTGGCGAGCAGTACTTC. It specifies CASSWTGGGEQYF.

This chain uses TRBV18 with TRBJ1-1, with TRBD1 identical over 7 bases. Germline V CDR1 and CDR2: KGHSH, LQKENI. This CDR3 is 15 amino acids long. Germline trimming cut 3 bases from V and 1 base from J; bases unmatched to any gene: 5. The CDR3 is CASSPQGVANTEAFF. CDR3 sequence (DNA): TGTGCCAGCTCACCTCAGGGGGTGGCGAACACTGAAGCTTTCTTT.

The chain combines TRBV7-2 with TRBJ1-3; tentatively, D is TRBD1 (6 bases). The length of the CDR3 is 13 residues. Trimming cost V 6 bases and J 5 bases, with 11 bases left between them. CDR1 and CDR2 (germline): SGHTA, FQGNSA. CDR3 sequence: CASRRDIRNTIYF. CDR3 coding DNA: TGTGCCAGCAGACGGGACATTAGAAACACCATATATTTT.

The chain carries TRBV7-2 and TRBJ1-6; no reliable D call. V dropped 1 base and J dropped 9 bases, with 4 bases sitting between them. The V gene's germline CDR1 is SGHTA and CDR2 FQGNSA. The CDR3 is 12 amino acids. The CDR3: CASSLEVSPLHF. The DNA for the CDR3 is TGTGCCAGCAGCTTAGAGGTTTCACCCCTCCACTTT.

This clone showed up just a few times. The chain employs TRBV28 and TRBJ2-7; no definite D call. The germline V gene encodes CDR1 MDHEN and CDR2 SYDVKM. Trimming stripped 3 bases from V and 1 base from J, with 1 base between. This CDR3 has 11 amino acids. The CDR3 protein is CASSFSYEQYF. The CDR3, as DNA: TGTGCCAGCAGTTTTTCCTACGAGCAGTACTTC.